The T cell receptor (beta chain) under discussion was sequenced for a study of blood T cell repertoires in COVID-19. With 3 bases clipped from V and 10 bases from J, the junction kept 7 bases outside the gene matches. Germline CDR1 is LNHDA and CDR2 is SQIVND (reference sequence). This CDR3 is 14 amino acids long. Measured with immunoSEQ multiplex PCR; TCRdb has only the in-frame clones, and not every one. The sample contains around 280,000 clones, roughly nine tenths of which appear only once. The rearrangement links TRBV19 to TRBJ1-5; 9 bases are a match to TRBD1. This sequence was found in a middle-aged woman who had recovered from COVID-19. The specimen was PBMCs or T cells enriched from blood (not recorded which). The CDR3 here is CASSIGDREGPQHF. The CDR3 region has the DNA TGTGCCAGTAGTATCGGGGACAGGGAGGGCCCCCAGCATTTT.